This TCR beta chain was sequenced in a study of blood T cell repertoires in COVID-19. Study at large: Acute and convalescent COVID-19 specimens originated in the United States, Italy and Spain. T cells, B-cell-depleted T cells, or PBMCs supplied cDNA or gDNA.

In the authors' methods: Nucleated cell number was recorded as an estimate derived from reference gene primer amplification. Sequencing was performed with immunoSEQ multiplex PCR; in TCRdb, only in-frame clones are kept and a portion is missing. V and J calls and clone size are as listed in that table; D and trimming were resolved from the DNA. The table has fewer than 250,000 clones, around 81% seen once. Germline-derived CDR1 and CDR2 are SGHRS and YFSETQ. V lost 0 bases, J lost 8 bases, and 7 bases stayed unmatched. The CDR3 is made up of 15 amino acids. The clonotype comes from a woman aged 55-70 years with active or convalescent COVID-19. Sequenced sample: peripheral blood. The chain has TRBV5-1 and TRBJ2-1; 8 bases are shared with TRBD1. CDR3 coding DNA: TGCGCCAGCAGCTTGGTTGGACAGGGAAACCATGAGCAGTTCTTC. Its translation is CASSLVGQGNHEQFF.